The 3 T cell receptor beta chains below were found in one sample sequenced in a study of Ad26.COV2.S vaccination and SARS-CoV-2 variants. Libraries were prepared by immunoSEQ multiplex PCR; TCRdb keeps only in-frame clonotypes and omits some of them. This table holds around 300,000 clones, roughly 90% found once. Treatment meaning: some 20 received Ad26.COV2.S at low or high dose, single or two shots; a few received placebo; per-sample allocation not given. Collection of samples fell on day 63 after the first vaccine or placebo injection. Sequences were derived from peripheral blood, sampled in a trial of Ad26.COV2.S vaccine versus placebo. The receptors here all came from a person between 18 and 60 years old who received the Ad26.COV2.S COVID-19 vaccine or a placebo.

The genes are TRBV4-3 and TRBJ1-6; D ambiguous. The CDR3 loop spans 18 amino acids. Trimming left V 3 bases short and J 0 bases short, with 15 bases between. CDR1 LGHNA and CDR2 YSLEER come from the germline V gene. The CDR3 coding sequence is TGCGCCAGCAGCCACGGAGTCCCCGGAAGCTCCTATAATTCACCCCTCCACTTT. This sequence encodes CASSHGVPGSSYNSPLHF.

The chain recombines TRBV6-2 or TRBV6-3 with TRBJ1-1; 7 bases line up with TRBD1. Germline assignment: CDR1 MNHEY and CDR2 SVGEGT. V was clipped by 6 bases and J by 0 bases; unmatched bases: 13. This CDR3 contains 17 residues. The CDR3 loop is CASSQPEGTAVNTEAFF. CDR3 nucleotides: TGTGCCAGCAGCCAACCTGAGGGGACAGCTGTGAACACTGAAGCTTTCTTT.

In DNA, the CDR3 is TGTGCCAGTAGTTTACAGGGGGCGAGCAATCAGCCCCAGCATTTT. This codes for CASSLQGASNQPQHF. The chain carries TRBV19 and TRBJ1-5, with TRBD1 identical over 9 bases. The length of the CDR3 is 15 residues. Trimming at V came to 5 bases and at J to 1 base, leaving 3 bases not matched to a gene. Germline lookup yields CDR1 LNHDA and CDR2 SQIVND (reference sequence).